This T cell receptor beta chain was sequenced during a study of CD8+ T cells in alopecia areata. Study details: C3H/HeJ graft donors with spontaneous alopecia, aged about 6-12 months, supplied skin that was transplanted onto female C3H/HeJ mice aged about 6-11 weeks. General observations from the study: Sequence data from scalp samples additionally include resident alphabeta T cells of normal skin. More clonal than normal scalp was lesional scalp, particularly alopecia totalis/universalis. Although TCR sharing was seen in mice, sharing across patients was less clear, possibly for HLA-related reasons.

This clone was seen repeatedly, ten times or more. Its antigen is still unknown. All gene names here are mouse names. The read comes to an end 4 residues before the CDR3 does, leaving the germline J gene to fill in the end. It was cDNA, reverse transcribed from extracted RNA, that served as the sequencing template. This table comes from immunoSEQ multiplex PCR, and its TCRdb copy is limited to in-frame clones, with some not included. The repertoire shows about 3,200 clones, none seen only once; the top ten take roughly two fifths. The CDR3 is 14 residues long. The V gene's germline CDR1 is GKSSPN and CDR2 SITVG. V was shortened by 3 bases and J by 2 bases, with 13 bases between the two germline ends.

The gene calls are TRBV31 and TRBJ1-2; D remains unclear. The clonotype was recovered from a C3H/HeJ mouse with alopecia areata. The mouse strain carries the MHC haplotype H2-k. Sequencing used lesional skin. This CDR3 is CAWSRDTVNSDYTF. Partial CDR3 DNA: TGTGCCTGGAGCCGCGACACCGTTAACTCC. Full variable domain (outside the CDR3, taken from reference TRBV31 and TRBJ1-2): AQTIHQWPVAEIKAVGSPLSLGCTIKGKSSPNLYWYWQATGGTLQQLFYSITVGQVESVVQLNLSASRPKDDQFILSTEKLLLSHSGFYLCAWSRDTVNSDYTFGSGTRLLVI.